A single sample gave rise to the 16 T cell receptor beta chains below, sequenced in a study of OX40 agonist ivuxolimab in advanced cancers. Sequencing used immunoSEQ multiplex PCR; TCRdb keeps in-frame clones, though not all of them. The data contain under 85,000 clones, 88% of them singletons. Specimen: CD4+ or CD8+ T cells sorted from blood, collected in a trial of the OX40 agonist ivuxolimab. The origin of the receptors is an adult with an advanced solid tumor such as melanoma, head and neck, liver or kidney cancer.

The gene calls are TRBV5-1 and TRBJ2-5; the match to TRBD2 covers 8 bases. The length of the CDR3 is 16 residues. From germline, CDR1 is SGHRS and CDR2 YFSETQ. V was clipped by 2 bases and J by 0 bases; unmatched bases: 6. CDR3 residues: CASSLGGRLYQETQYF. The CDR3 coding sequence is TGCGCCAGCAGCTTAGGCGGGAGGTTGTACCAAGAGACCCAGTACTTC.

The rearrangement links TRBV7-9 to TRBJ1-1, with TRBD1 matching 8 bases. After removal of 8 bases from V and 1 base from J, the junction contained 9 bases not matched to a gene. The CDR3 covers 15 residues. Germline V lookup: CDR1 SEHNR, CDR2 FQNEAQ (reference sequence). The DNA of the CDR3 is TGTGCCAGCGGATCCCCCGACAGGGGGAACACTGAAGCTTTCTTT. As protein: CASGSPDRGNTEAFF.

The chain carries TRBV5-1 and TRBJ2-1; 8 bases align to TRBD2. CDR1 and CDR2 (germline): SGHRS, YFSETQ. The V and J ends lost 0 bases and 2 bases, in that order; junction bases with no gene match: 4. The CDR3 covers 16 residues. The CDR3 here is CASSLEAGEPYNEQFF. As DNA, the CDR3 is TGCGCCAGCAGCTTGGAAGCGGGAGAGCCCTACAATGAGCAGTTCTTC.

V is TRBV6-5 and J is TRBJ1-5, with D perhaps TRBD1 (6 bases). With 5 bases removed from V and 10 bases from J, the gap between germline ends came to 18 bases. Germline V gives CDR1 MNHEY, CDR2 SVGAGI. The CDR3 has 14 residues. The CDR3 nucleotides are TGTGCCAGCAGTGAAGGGGGGGGGCGAGTTCCCCAGCATTTT. Encoded protein: CASSEGGGRVPQHF.

The V gene is TRBV2, the J gene TRBJ1-1; TRBD1 matches at 7 bases. The CDR3 length is 11 residues. Per the germline V gene, CDR1 is SNHLY and CDR2 is FYNNEI. The CDR3 sequence is CVGGGIGEAFF. CDR3 DNA: TGTGTCGGAGGGGGCATAGGTGAAGCTTTCTTT.

The CDR3, as DNA: TGTGCCTGGAATGGCGGGGAGGGGGACGAGCAGTACTTC. It yields the protein CAWNGGEGDEQYF. This chain connects TRBV30 to TRBJ2-7; possible D gene TRBD2, 7 bases. The CDR3 runs to 13 residues. From germline, CDR1 is GTSNPN and CDR2 SVGIG (reference sequence). V lost 4 bases, J lost 5 bases, and 15 bases lay in between.

DNA of the CDR3: TGTGCCTGGAGGGGAAGCGGGGATTACAATGAGCAGTTCTTC. Translation: CAWRGSGDYNEQFF. The chain couples TRBV30 to TRBJ2-1; TRBD2 agrees at 7 bases. The trim removed 3 bases at V and 4 bases at J, leaving 6 bases unmatched. CDR1 and CDR2 from the germline V gene are GTSNPN and SVGIG (reference sequence). CDR3 length: 14 amino acids.

CDR3: CASSHGGGGEKLFF. CDR3 coding DNA: TGTGCCAGCAGCCACGGGGGGGGCGGGGAAAAACTGTTTTTT. The chain has TRBV6-5 and TRBJ1-4; a weak D match, TRBD1 (6 bases). The CDR3 covers 14 residues. Trimming took 6 bases from V and 8 from J, leaving 16 bases between them. The germline gives CDR1 MNHEY, CDR2 SVGAGI.

The chain uses TRBV19 and TRBJ2-2; TRBD1 might be the D (5 bases). V gave up 9 bases and J gave up 3 bases, with 5 bases separating them. The CDR3 length is 11 residues. CDR1 is LNHDA and CDR2 is SQIVND in the germline V gene (reference sequence). The chain's CDR3 is CASRDTGELFF. The CDR3 coding sequence is TGTGCCAGCAGGGACACCGGGGAGCTGTTTTTT.

The CDR3 coding sequence is TGTGCCAGCAGCCAGGCGGGCGCGGCAGAGACCCAGTACTTC. Translated: CASSQAGAAETQYF. V usage is TRBV14 and J usage is TRBJ2-5; a weak D match, TRBD2 (5 bases). From germline, CDR1 is SGHDN and CDR2 FVKESK. The length of the CDR3 is 14 residues. With 3 bases removed from V and 4 bases from J, the gap between germline ends came to 12 bases. Full variable domain (remainder filled in from reference TRBV14 and TRBJ2-5): EAGVTQFPSHSVIEKGQTVTLRCDPISGHDNLYWYRRVMGKEIKFLLHFVKESKQDESGMPNNRFLAERTGGTYSTLKVQPAELEDSGVYFCASSQAGAAETQYFGPGTRLLVL.

The J gene is TRBJ2-2, the V gene TRBV9; 11 bases line up with TRBD2. The CDR3 has 16 amino acids. V dropped 1 base and J dropped 3; count of bases not matched to a gene: 2. Germline V CDR1 and CDR2: SGDLS, YYNGEE. The CDR3 reads CASSVLGLADTGELFF. CDR3 in DNA: TGTGCCAGCAGCGTACTGGGACTAGCGGACACCGGGGAGCTGTTTTTT.

The V and J genes are TRBV6-1 and TRBJ2-7; D may be TRBD1 (5 bases). V shed 0 bases and J shed 6 bases, with 18 bases lying between them. This CDR3 region has 16 residues. Germline V gene sequence: CDR1 MNHNS, CDR2 SASEGT. CDR3: CASSEALPGIGGEQYF. CDR3 sequence (DNA): TGTGCCAGCAGTGAAGCGCTTCCAGGGATAGGCGGCGAGCAGTACTTC.

The chain links TRBV6-5 to TRBJ1-5; TRBD1 might be the D (6 bases). Germline V gene sequence: CDR1 MNHEY, CDR2 SVGAGI. V was trimmed by 6 bases and J by 4 bases, leaving 10 bases between them. CDR3 length equals 13 residues. CDR3 protein: CASRPQGNQPQHF. CDR3 coding DNA: TGTGCCAGCAGGCCACAGGGTAATCAGCCCCAGCATTTT.

Only one count was recorded for this clone. V usage is TRBV5-4 and J usage is TRBJ1-2, with D unclear. Germline CDR1 and CDR2: SGHNT and YYREEE (reference sequence). V shed 4 bases and J shed 2 bases, with 15 bases lying between them. This CDR3 is 15 amino acids long. The CDR3 reads CASSSPLVGNYGYTF. In DNA form, the CDR3 reads TGTGCCAGCAGCAGCCCTTTGGTAGGCAACTATGGCTACACCTTC.

The rearrangement uses TRBV7-9 and TRBJ2-5, with D possibly TRBD2 on 6 matching bases. There are 14 residues in the CDR3. Germline V CDR1 and CDR2: SEHNR, FQNEAQ (reference sequence). The V and J ends lost 5 bases and 4 bases respectively, with 14 bases between them. The CDR3 region is CASSSRPSVETQYF. In DNA, the CDR3 is TGTGCCAGCAGCAGTCGCCCTAGCGTAGAGACCCAGTACTTC.

The genes are TRBV6-4 and TRBJ2-2; no reliable D call. This CDR3 spans 13 amino acids. Germline values: CDR1 MRHNA, CDR2 SNTAGT. Deletions cut 4 bases from V and 1 base from J, with 4 bases between. CDR3 in DNA: TGTGCCAGCAGTGCGGGGAACACCGGGGAGCTGTTTTTT. Translating it yields CASSAGNTGELFF.